The 19 T cell receptor beta chains below come from one sample, sequenced in a study of T cell repertoires in cytomegalovirus infection. One entry per CDR3 protein results from TCRdb running MiXCR on the reads. Seen here are hundreds of thousands of distinct CDR3 sequences, approximately 30% observed once, and the top ten hold over 10%. These receptors lack a known antigen. Sequencing was performed on cultured CD8+ T cells from PBMCs, taken from culture after CMV antigen stimulation. The receptors shown here come from a human donor in good health (CMV status not recorded). Some clones in this sample may be carry-over from other donors' samples.

DNA of the CDR3: TGTGCCGGAGGGACAGGGGACAATCAGCCCCAGCATTTT. Its protein is CAGGTGDNQPQHF. The chain recombines TRBV15 with TRBJ1-5; 10 positions match TRBD1. The trim removed 11 bases at V and 3 bases at J, leaving 4 bases unmatched. In germline, CDR1 is LNHNV, CDR2 YYDKDF (reference sequence). This CDR3 comprises 13 residues.

The V gene is TRBV28, the J gene TRBJ2-5; the match to TRBD2 covers 8 bases. The CDR3 has 15 residues. V shed 3 bases, J shed 4 bases, and the junction held 7 bases outside the gene matches. Per the germline V gene, CDR1 is MDHEN and CDR2 is SYDVKM. The DNA of the CDR3 is TGTGCCAGCAGTTTGGGACTAGAGATTAGAGAGACCCAGTACTTC. Amino acids: CASSLGLEIRETQYF.

This rearrangement joins TRBV15 to TRBJ1-1; no reliable D call. Germline V gives CDR1 LNHNV, CDR2 YYDKDF (reference sequence). V dropped 0 bases and J dropped 10 bases, with 9 bases sitting between them. The CDR3 totals 12 residues. The CDR3 nucleotides are TGTGCCACCAGCAGAGATAGAAGAAGAGCTTTCTTT. Its protein product is CATSRDRRRAFF.

DNA of the CDR3: TGTGCCAGCAGTTGGGGACTGACGAACACTGAAGCTTTCTTT. This sequence encodes CASSWGLTNTEAFF. V is TRBV27 and J is TRBJ1-1, with D possibly TRBD1 on 5 matching bases. V lost 4 bases and J 1 base, leaving 10 bases between the germline ends. Germline V CDR1 and CDR2: MNHEY, SMNVEV (reference sequence). The CDR3 has 14 amino acids.

The table lists this clonotype with a few counts. This chain connects TRBV6-6 to TRBJ1-6, with a tentative D call TRBD1 (6 bases). V was clipped by 0 bases and J by 5 bases, with 17 bases between them. The CDR3 consists of 18 residues. The germline V gene encodes CDR1 MNHNY and CDR2 SVGAGI (reference sequence). As DNA, the CDR3 is TGTGCCAGCAGTTACTCGATATGGGGGGCGCAACATAATTCACCCCTCCACTTT. The encoded protein is CASSYSIWGAQHNSPLHF.

This chain links TRBV6-2 or TRBV6-3 with TRBJ2-7; D tentatively fits TRBD1 or TRBD2 (6 bases each). The ends were cut back, 7 bases at V and 0 bases at J, with 10 bases in the middle. CDR3 length equals 13 residues. Germline V gene sequence: CDR1 MNHEY, CDR2 SVGEGT. The CDR3 nucleotides are TGTGCCAGCAAGGGGGGAGGCTCCTACGAGCAGTACGTC. As protein: CASKGGGSYEQYV.

V gene TRBV7-9 combines with J gene TRBJ1-1; 12 bases fit TRBD1. J was trimmed by 5 bases and V by 3 bases; bases with no gene match: 7. The CDR3 runs to 16 residues. Germline CDR1 is SEHNR and CDR2 is FQNEAQ (reference sequence). In nucleotides, the CDR3 is TGTGCCAGCAGCTTCCGGGACAGGGGGCGGGGGACTGAAGCTTTCTTT. This sequence encodes CASSFRDRGRGTEAFF.

This clonotype was seen a handful of times. This chain links TRBV7-9 with TRBJ2-1, with D tentatively TRBD1 (6 bases). The CDR3 extends over 12 amino acids. The V end lost 6 bases, the J end lost 5 bases, and 8 bases lay between the germline ends. Per germline, CDR1 SEHNR and CDR2 FQNEAQ (reference sequence). The CDR3 sequence is CASRAGDNEQFF. The CDR3 DNA follows: TGTGCCAGCAGAGCAGGGGACAATGAGCAGTTCTTC.

Here the CDR3 DNA reads TGTGCCACCAGCAGTTCTGGGACAGGGAGCCAGCCCCAGCATTTT. It specifies CATSSSGTGSQPQHF. The rearrangement joins TRBV15 to TRBJ1-5; TRBD1 aligns across 9 bases. Germline CDR1 and CDR2: LNHNV and YYDKDF (reference sequence). Trimming removed 3 bases from V and 7 bases from J; junction bases left unmatched: 7. The CDR3 has 15 amino acids.

This clonotype was seen a few times. The genes are TRBV6-1 and TRBJ1-2; no clear D gene. This CDR3 region has 15 residues. The germline V gene has CDR1 MNHNS and CDR2 SASEGT. Between the trimmed V and J ends, which lost 4 bases and 3 bases, there was a span of 15 bases. The CDR3 spells CASSVFAGQDYGYTF. CDR3 sequence (DNA): TGTGCCAGCAGTGTATTTGCAGGCCAAGACTATGGCTACACCTTC.

This rearrangement joins TRBV27 to TRBJ2-7; 7 nucleotides agree with TRBD2. The CDR3 is 16 residues long. The V gene end was trimmed by 5 bases and the J gene end by 4 bases; junction bases not matched to a gene: 14. Germline V gene lookup returns CDR1 MNHEY and CDR2 SMNVEV (reference sequence). CDR3 in amino acids: CASSPSSGDHGYEQYF. The CDR3 DNA follows: TGTGCCAGCAGTCCGTCTAGCGGTGACCATGGGTACGAGCAGTACTTC.

J is TRBJ1-5 and V is TRBV12-3 or TRBV12-4; no clear D. The CDR3 contains 12 residues. V was trimmed by 3 bases and J by 8 bases, leaving 8 bases between them. Written as DNA, the CDR3 is TGTGCCAGCAGTTTCCCTCTTAAGCCCCAGCATTTT. Translation gives CASSFPLKPQHF.

The sample holds a few counts of this clonotype. The chain combines TRBV11-2 with TRBJ2-4, with 15 bases that match TRBD2. The germline CDR1 and CDR2 sequences are SGHAT and FQNNGV. This CDR3 has 12 residues. V lost 5 bases, J lost 14 bases, and 1 base stayed unmatched. CDR3 in DNA: TGTGCCAGCAGCAGGACTAGCGGGGGGGAGTACTTC. Protein: CASSRTSGGEYF.

The DNA of the CDR3 is TGTGCCACCAGTACAGGGACGGGCAATCAGCCCCAGCATTTT. Translated, it gives CATSTGTGNQPQHF. V and J are TRBV24-1 and TRBJ1-5; tentative D call: TRBD1 (6 bases). CDR3 length: 14 amino acids. The V end lost 6 bases, the J end lost 2 bases, and 10 bases lay between the germline ends. From germline, CDR1 is KGHDR and CDR2 SFDVKD.

This clonotype has just a few counts. The chain couples TRBV12-3 or TRBV12-4 to TRBJ1-4, with TRBD1 matching over 8 bases. This CDR3 contains 14 residues. Trimming at V came to 6 bases and at J to 8 bases, leaving 8 bases not matched to a gene. CDR3 region: CASSLTGGGEKLFF. CDR3 DNA sequence: TGTGCCAGCAGCCTTACAGGGGGGGGCGAAAAACTGTTTTTT.

Many counts were recorded for this clonotype. The rearrangement joins TRBV6-5 to TRBJ2-7; a weak D match, TRBD1 (6 bases). The CDR3 runs to 18 residues. Trimming cost V 5 bases and J 1 base, with 24 bases left between them. Per germline, CDR1 MNHEY and CDR2 SVGAGI. The CDR3 sequence is CASSLPVWKTGLSYEQYV. CDR3 DNA sequence: TGTGCCAGCAGTCTTCCCGTTTGGAAGACAGGACTGTCCTACGAGCAGTACGTC.

This clonotype was seen a handful of times. This chain connects TRBV7-6 to TRBJ2-3, with 8 positions matching TRBD2. J lost 2 bases, V lost 10 bases, and 11 bases had no gene match. The germline V gene encodes CDR1 SGHVS and CDR2 FNYEAQ. The CDR3 runs 15 residues. The DNA for the CDR3 is TGTGCCACCTGCCTAGGCGGGGGGCACACAGATACGCAGTATTTT. Its protein is CATCLGGGHTDTQYF.

This clonotype showed up just a few times. The V gene is TRBV6-5, the J gene TRBJ2-5; 9 bases map to TRBD1. This CDR3 spans 13 amino acids. After removal of 4 bases from V and 8 bases from J, the junction contained 5 bases not matched to a gene. CDR1 and CDR2 (germline): MNHEY, SVGAGI. CDR3 residues: CASSWGQGDTQYF. The CDR3 bases are TGTGCCAGCAGTTGGGGACAGGGAGACACCCAGTACTTC.

This clonotype was counted only a few times. The rearrangement uses TRBV6-1 and TRBJ2-3; D may be TRBD2 (5 bases). Deletions cut 2 bases from V and 0 bases from J, with 15 bases between. The CDR3 extends over 17 amino acids. From germline, CDR1 is MNHNS and CDR2 SASEGT. The CDR3 DNA reads as TGTGCCAGCAGTGAAAAGCCGGGGATGGCTAGCACAGATACGCAGTATTTT. Amino acids: CASSEKPGMASTDTQYF.